This TCR beta chain stems from a study of blood T cell repertoires in COVID-19. Across the whole study: COVID-19 samples, acute and convalescent, were from the United States, Italy and Spain. Sample material is recorded as cDNA or gDNA derived from T cells, B-cell-depleted T cells, or PBMCs.

Here immunoSEQ multiplex PCR was the method, and the copy in TCRdb shows in-frame clones only, minus some. Of about 440,000 clones listed, around 90% are singletons. CDR1 and CDR2 from the germline V gene are SGHTA and FQGNSA. The CDR3 is 17 amino acids. With 2 bases clipped from V and 1 base from J, the junction kept 8 bases outside the gene matches. Participants' reported clinical history set cohort assignment. The rearrangement links TRBV7-2 to TRBJ1-1, with 9 bases lining up with TRBD1. The sequencing input was PBMCs or T cells enriched from blood (not recorded which). This TCR was recovered from a woman between 18 and 29 years old with acute COVID-19. This CDR3 reads CASSLPGTGTGNTEAFF. In DNA, the CDR3 is TGTGCCAGCAGCTTACCCGGGACAGGGACGGGGAACACTGAAGCTTTCTTT.